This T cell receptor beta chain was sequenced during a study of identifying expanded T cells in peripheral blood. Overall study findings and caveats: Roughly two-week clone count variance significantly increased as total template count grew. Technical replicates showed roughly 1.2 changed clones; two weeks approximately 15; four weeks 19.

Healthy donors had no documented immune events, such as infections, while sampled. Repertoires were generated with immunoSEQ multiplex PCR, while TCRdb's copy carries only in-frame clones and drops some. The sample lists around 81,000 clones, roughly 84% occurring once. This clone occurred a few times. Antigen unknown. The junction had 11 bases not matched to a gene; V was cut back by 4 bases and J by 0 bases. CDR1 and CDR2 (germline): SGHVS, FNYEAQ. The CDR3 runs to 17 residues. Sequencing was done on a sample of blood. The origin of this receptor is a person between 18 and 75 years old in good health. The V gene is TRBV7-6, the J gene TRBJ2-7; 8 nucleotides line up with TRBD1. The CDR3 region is CASSYAGTGASSYEQYF. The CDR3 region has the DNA TGTGCCAGCAGCTATGCTGGGACAGGCGCCAGCTCCTACGAGCAGTACTTC. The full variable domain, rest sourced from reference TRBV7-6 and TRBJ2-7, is GAGVSQSPRYKVTKRGQDVALRCDPISGHVSLYWYRQALGQGPEFLTYFNYEAQQDKSGLPNDRFSAERPEGSISTLTIQRTEQRDSAMYRCASSYAGTGASSYEQYFGPGTRLTVT.